This T cell receptor (beta chain) was sequenced for a study of cytomegalovirus exposure and HLA in healthy donors. Study-wide points: Beyond CMV serostatus, there was no information to go on about immune exposure.

Amplification used 60 Vbeta primers and 13 Jbeta primers. Repertoires were generated with immunoSEQ multiplex PCR, while TCRdb's copy carries only in-frame clones and drops some. This table has some 160,000 clones, 77% appearing once. About this clone itself: Its antigen is unidentified.

Material for sequencing was PBMCs. This TCR derives from a woman younger than 45 in good health and CMV-seronegative.

The CDR3 sequence is CASTPQVGAYEQYF. The DNA of the CDR3 is TGTGCCAGCACCCCCCAGGTGGGCGCCTACGAGCAGTACTTC. The J gene is TRBJ2-7, the V gene TRBV27; D ambiguous. Between the trimmed V and J ends, which lost 7 bases and 2 bases, there was a span of 15 bases. This CDR3 comprises 14 residues. Germline loops: CDR1 MNHEY, CDR2 SMNVEV (reference sequence).